The next 27 T cell receptor beta chains were all read from a single sample in a study of CD8 T cells in Susac syndrome. An amount of RNA that ranged from roughly 0.45 to 1 ug was reverse transcribed with random hexamers. One entry per CDR3 protein results from TCRdb running MiXCR on the immunoSEQ multiplex PCR reads. The sample lists about 210,000 distinct CDR3 sequences; more than 85% were seen once. The sample was CD4+ T cells from PBMCs. These receptors all come from a human donor with multiple sclerosis.

Only a few counts were recorded for this clonotype. The V gene is TRBV30, the J gene TRBJ1-5; D not resolved. Trimming removed 3 bases at V and 0 bases at J, with 6 bases between. The CDR3 contains 13 residues. Germline CDR1 reads GTSNPN; CDR2 reads SVGIG (reference sequence). CDR3 sequence (DNA): TGTGCCTGGAGGGGCGATAGCAATCAGCCCCAGCATTTT. Amino acid sequence: CAWRGDSNQPQHF. Using reference TRBV30 and TRBJ1-5 for the parts outside the CDR3, the full variable domain is SQTIHQWPATLVQPVGSPLSLECTVEGTSNPNLYWYRQAAGRGLQLLFYSVGIGQISSEVPQNLSASRPQDRQFILSSKKLLLSDSGFYLCAWRGDSNQPQHFGDGTRLSIL.

The chain recombines TRBV20-1 with TRBJ2-7; perhaps TRBD2 as D (6 bases). Germline V gives CDR1 DFQATT, CDR2 SNEGSKA (reference sequence). CDR3 size: 14 residues. Trimming removed 1 base at V and 7 bases at J, with 17 bases between. The CDR3 DNA sequence: TGCAGTGCTAGAGCCCCGGATCACGGGAGTGAGCAGTACGTC. As protein: CSARAPDHGSEQYV.

The chain is built from TRBV30 and TRBJ1-1, with TRBD1 matching over 8 bases. The CDR3 length is 13 residues. Germline lookup yields CDR1 GTSNPN and CDR2 SVGIG (reference sequence). V shed 3 bases, J shed 3 bases, and the junction held 3 bases outside the gene matches. As DNA, the CDR3 is TGTGCCTGGAGCAGGGGGCAGGACACTGAAGCTTTCTTT. This gives the protein CAWSRGQDTEAFF.

This sequence joins TRBV2 and TRBJ1-5; D is unresolved. Germline values: CDR1 SNHLY, CDR2 FYNNEI. Trimming took 4 bases from V and 7 from J, leaving 8 bases between them. The CDR3 has 12 amino acids. CDR3 nucleotide sequence: TGTGCCAGCAGTGTGGAAGGGCAGCCCCAGCATTTT. Amino acids: CASSVEGQPQHF. The full variable domain, completed using reference TRBV2 and TRBJ1-5, is EPEVTQTPSHQVTQMGQEVILRCVPISNHLYFYWYRQILGQKVEFLVSFYNNEISEKSEIFDDQFSVERPDGSNFTLKIRSTKLEDSAMYFCASSVEGQPQHFGDGTRLSIL.

The chain carries TRBV20-1 and TRBJ2-5; D is uncertain. Trimming pared 5 bases from V and 5 bases from J, leaving 6 bases between. The CDR3 spans 10 residues. Germline CDR1 and CDR2: DFQATT and SNEGSKA (reference sequence). For the CDR3, the DNA is TGCAGTGCTTTTCGGGAGACCCAGTACTTC. As protein: CSAFRETQYF.

In nucleotides, the CDR3 is TGTGCCAGCAGCCAAGGCTACAATGAGCAGTTCTTC. It translates to CASSQGYNEQFF. The chain carries TRBV3-1 and TRBJ2-1, with D uncertain. This CDR3 is 12 amino acids long. V dropped 1 base and J dropped 3 bases, with 1 base sitting between them. Per germline, CDR1 LGHDT and CDR2 YNNKEL (reference sequence).

The V and J genes are TRBV18 and TRBJ1-1; 8 bases map to TRBD1. V shed 2 bases, J shed 0 bases, and the junction held 5 bases outside the gene matches. CDR3 length: 16 amino acids. CDR1 is KGHSH, CDR2 LQKENI, per germline. Here the CDR3 reads CASSPITGGMNTEAFF. CDR3 DNA: TGTGCCAGCTCACCAATCACAGGGGGTATGAACACTGAAGCTTTCTTT.

The genes are TRBV9 and TRBJ2-3; D not certain. The CDR3 spans 13 residues. V was cut by 4 bases and J by 6 bases, with 12 bases left in between. Germline loops: CDR1 SGDLS, CDR2 YYNGEE. The CDR3 sequence: CASSPSALDTQYF. The CDR3, as DNA: TGTGCCAGCAGCCCCTCCGCGTTGGATACGCAGTATTTT.

The chain has TRBV20-1 and TRBJ1-1; D might be TRBD1 (5 bases). CDR3 length equals 14 residues. The germline V and J ends were trimmed by 0 bases and 8 bases, with 16 bases remaining between them. The germline CDR1 and CDR2 sequences are DFQATT and SNEGSKA (reference sequence). The CDR3: CSARDAQGPSEAFF. Written as DNA, the CDR3 is TGCAGTGCTAGAGATGCCCAGGGACCTTCAGAAGCTTTCTTT.

The rearrangement links TRBV20-1 to TRBJ2-7, with TRBD2 matching over 9 bases. The ends lost 5 bases at V and 5 bases at J; junction bases unmatched: 16. The CDR3 sequence is 16 residues long. The V gene's germline CDR1 is DFQATT and CDR2 SNEGSKA (reference sequence). CDR3 nucleotide sequence: TGCAGTGCTGCGGGGGGGTGGGCAACAGAACGGGACGAGCAGTACTTC. Its protein product is CSAAGGWATERDEQYF.

CDR3 sequence: CSASEITGTPADTQYF. CDR3 DNA sequence: TGCAGTGCTAGCGAAATCACCGGGACCCCCGCGGATACGCAGTATTTT. The chain carries TRBV20-1 and TRBJ2-3; perhaps D is TRBD1 or TRBD2 (5 bases each). Trimming stripped 3 bases from V and 6 bases from J, with 22 bases between. Germline-derived CDR1 and CDR2 are DFQATT and SNEGSKA (reference sequence). The CDR3 is made up of 16 amino acids.

This clonotype was picked up one time. V gene TRBV3-1 combines with J gene TRBJ1-6; D is undetermined. This CDR3 is built from 16 residues. V lost 1 base to trimming and J lost 0 bases, with 7 bases between them. Germline values: CDR1 LGHDT, CDR2 YNNKEL (reference sequence). CDR3: CASSQGAISYNSPLHF. As DNA, the CDR3 is TGTGCCAGCAGCCAAGGAGCGATCTCCTATAATTCACCCCTCCACTTT.

The chain joins TRBV9 to TRBJ1-6; TRBD1 might be the D (6 bases). CDR1 and CDR2 from the germline V gene are SGDLS and YYNGEE. Trimming stripped 3 bases from V and 7 bases from J, with 14 bases between. This CDR3 is built from 15 residues. CDR3 sequence: CASSGGGIRNSPLHF. For the CDR3, the DNA is TGTGCCAGCAGCGGAGGGGGGATACGGAATTCACCCCTCCACTTT.

The rearrangement uses TRBV15 and TRBJ1-2; D may be TRBD1 (5 bases). This CDR3 region has 16 residues. The V end was cut by 3 bases, the J end by 9 bases, with 23 bases between. From germline, CDR1 is LNHNV and CDR2 YYDKDF (reference sequence). The CDR3 loop is CATSRPTGRGFGSYTF. CDR3 coding DNA: TGTGCCACCAGCAGGCCTACGGGGAGGGGCTTTGGTAGCTACACCTTC.

This clonotype was counted ten times or more. This chain joins TRBV30 and TRBJ1-5; a possible D gene is TRBD1 (5 bases). There are 13 residues in the CDR3. Germline loops: CDR1 GTSNPN, CDR2 SVGIG (reference sequence). V gave up 0 bases and J gave up 4 bases, with 7 bases separating them. CDR3 protein: CAWSVQGNQPQHF. CDR3 sequence (DNA): TGTGCCTGGAGTGTTCAGGGTAATCAGCCCCAGCATTTT.

The chain has TRBV6-1 and TRBJ1-2; D gene ambiguous. This CDR3 is 12 amino acids long. In germline, CDR1 is MNHNS, CDR2 SASEGT. Trimming took off 5 bases at V and 8 bases at J, with 12 bases between the two ends. Here the CDR3 DNA reads TGTGCCAGCAGTTTAAACAATGGCGGCTACACCTTC. Translated: CASSLNNGGYTF.

This sequence joins TRBV12-3 or TRBV12-4 and TRBJ2-1; D unclear. This CDR3 region has 13 residues. Trimming removed 6 bases from V and 8 bases from J, with 14 bases in between. CDR3 region: CASSPNWGDEQFF. The CDR3 coding sequence is TGTGCCAGCAGCCCCAACTGGGGTGATGAGCAGTTCTTC.

This clonotype was seen a single time. The chain employs TRBV7-2 and TRBJ1-2; D is perhaps TRBD1 (5 bases). In germline, CDR1 is SGHTA, CDR2 FQGNSA. V shed 0 bases and J shed 6 bases, with 11 bases lying between them. The CDR3 runs to 14 residues. CDR3 region: CASSLASVRDGYTF. The CDR3 bases are TGTGCCAGCAGCTTAGCATCGGTCAGGGATGGCTACACCTTC. Complete variable domain (other parts from reference TRBV7-2 and TRBJ1-2): GAGVSQSPSNKVTEKGKDVELRCDPISGHTALYWYRQSLGQGLEFLIYFQGNSAPDKSGLPSDRFSAERTGGSVSTLTIQRTQQEDSAVYLCASSLASVRDGYTFGSGTRLTVV.

V and J are TRBV12-3 or TRBV12-4 and TRBJ1-1; D uncertain. The V end lost 8 bases, the J end lost 1 base, and 11 bases lay between the germline ends. The CDR3 covers 13 residues. CDR3 nucleotides: TGTGCCAGCGGGCTACCTACGAACACTGAAGCTTTCTTT. The encoded protein is CASGLPTNTEAFF.

The chain carries TRBV29-1 and TRBJ1-2; tentative D call: TRBD1 (6 bases). Germline V gene lookup returns CDR1 SQVTM and CDR2 ANQGSEA. Trimming stripped 0 bases from V and 8 bases from J, with 16 bases between. The CDR3 has 14 residues. This CDR3 is CSVEDRQGRVGYTF. The CDR3 DNA follows: TGCAGCGTTGAAGATAGGCAGGGGAGGGTCGGCTACACCTTC. The whole variable domain, remainder taken from reference TRBV29-1 and TRBJ1-2, is SAVISQKPSRDICQRGTSLTIQCQVDSQVTMMFWYRQQPGQSLTLIATANQGSEATYESGFVIDKFPISRPNLTFSTLTVSNMSPEDSSIYLCSVEDRQGRVGYTFGSGTRLTVV.

This rearrangement joins TRBV30 to TRBJ2-5; unclear D gene. Germline V lookup: CDR1 GTSNPN, CDR2 SVGIG (reference sequence). Trimming removed 4 bases at V and 5 bases at J, with 14 bases between. The CDR3 runs 13 residues. CDR3 region: CAWTSDLQETQYF. As DNA, the CDR3 is TGTGCCTGGACTTCAGACCTCCAGGAGACCCAGTACTTC.

The chain uses TRBV20-1 and TRBJ2-1, with 9 bases that match TRBD2. CDR3 length: 15 residues. Germline CDR1 DFQATT, CDR2 SNEGSKA (reference sequence). V dropped 3 bases and J dropped 5; count of bases not matched to a gene: 8. As DNA, the CDR3 is TGCAGTGCTAGGGGAAGGACTAGCGTTAACAATGAGCAGTTCTTC. It translates to CSARGRTSVNNEQFF.

The J gene is TRBJ1-6, the V gene TRBV27; D gene unclear. This CDR3 comprises 12 residues. The ends were cut back, 2 bases at V and 7 bases at J, with 3 bases in the middle. Germline-derived CDR1 and CDR2 are MNHEY and SMNVEV (reference sequence). CDR3 sequence (DNA): TGTGCCAGCAGTTTACTGAATTCACCCCTCCACTTT. Residues: CASSLLNSPLHF.

The J gene is TRBJ1-2, the V gene TRBV19; D might be TRBD1 (6 bases). This CDR3 has 13 amino acids. Trimming took off 8 bases at V and 5 bases at J, with 15 bases between the two ends. The germline V gene encodes CDR1 LNHDA and CDR2 SQIVND (reference sequence). The chain's CDR3 is CASRWTVGYGYTF. CDR3 sequence (DNA): TGTGCCAGTCGATGGACAGTGGGGTATGGCTACACCTTC.

J is TRBJ2-6 and V is TRBV9; TRBD1 or TRBD2 may be the D gene (5 bases each). The CDR3 loop spans 17 amino acids. V shed 4 bases and J shed 4 bases, with 18 bases lying between them. Germline V lookup: CDR1 SGDLS, CDR2 YYNGEE. The CDR3 protein is CASSPLVGTLGANVLTF. CDR3 sequence (DNA): TGTGCCAGCAGCCCTCTGGTAGGGACCCTCGGGGCCAACGTCCTGACTTTC.

The sample holds one count of this clonotype. The chain is built from TRBV7-2 and TRBJ2-7; 7 nucleotides align to TRBD1. Germline values: CDR1 SGHTA, CDR2 FQGNSA. The CDR3 has 14 residues. J was trimmed by 3 bases and V by 5 bases; bases with no gene match: 7. CDR3 loop: CASSLDRQHYEQYF. The CDR3 DNA is TGTGCCAGCAGCCTGGACAGGCAGCACTACGAGCAGTACTTC.

This chain links TRBV30 with TRBJ2-1, with D possibly being TRBD2 (7 bases). CDR3 length equals 13 residues. The germline V gene has CDR1 GTSNPN and CDR2 SVGIG (reference sequence). Trimming stripped 2 bases from V and 7 bases from J, with 12 bases between. The CDR3 DNA reads TGTGCCTGGAGTTGGGGGGGCAAGAATGAGCAGTTCTTC. Amino acid sequence: CAWSWGGKNEQFF.